In its sample, the clone carrying this T cell receptor (beta chain) was seen once. The CDR3 is made up of 15 amino acids. CDR1 MDHEN and CDR2 SYDVKM come from the germline V gene. The V segment lost 7 bases and the J segment 2 bases; nucleotides outside the gene matches: 5. Clones were read by immunoSEQ multiplex PCR, and TCRdb kept only the in-frame ones, dropping some. The data contain around 130,000 clones, 70% to 90% of them seen just once; the ten biggest clones take up under 3%. This sample stems from a study of blood T cell repertoires in COVID-19. Input material: peripheral blood. The V call is TRBV28, the J call TRBJ2-1, with 10 positions matching TRBD2. This TCR was sampled from a man in his forties or fifties with acute or convalescent COVID-19. The CDR3 DNA sequence: TGTGCCAGCACCGTAGCGGGGGGAACCTACAATGAGCAGTTCTTC. Its translation is CASTVAGGTYNEQFF.